The 19 T cell receptor beta chains below were found in one sample sequenced in a study of blood T cell repertoires in COVID-19. Clones were sequenced by immunoSEQ multiplex PCR, and TCRdb holds only the in-frame ones, with some missing. The sample lists roughly 400,000 clones; approximately 89% were seen once. The sample taken for sequencing was PBMCs or T cells enriched from blood (not recorded which). All receptors derive from a woman aged 30 to 39 who had recovered from COVID-19.

The rearrangement uses TRBV19 and TRBJ2-2; perhaps TRBD1 as D (5 bases). Germline V gene sequence: CDR1 LNHDA, CDR2 SQIVND (reference sequence). The CDR3 consists of 14 residues. With 6 bases removed from V and 4 bases from J, the gap between germline ends came to 12 bases. This CDR3 is CASRAQGGTGELFF. CDR3 bases: TGTGCCAGTAGGGCTCAGGGCGGCACCGGGGAGCTGTTTTTT. Full variable domain (outside the CDR3, taken from reference TRBV19 and TRBJ2-2): DGGITQSPKYLFRKEGQNVTLSCEQNLNHDAMYWYRQDPGQGLRLIYYSQIVNDFQKGDIAEGYSVSREKKESFPLTVTSAQKNPTAFYLCASRAQGGTGELFFGEGSRLTVL.

This chain uses TRBV30 with TRBJ1-2; D may be TRBD1 (6 bases). V dropped 2 bases and J dropped 1 base, with 17 bases sitting between them. CDR3 length: 16 residues. Germline V CDR1 and CDR2: GTSNPN, SVGIG (reference sequence). The DNA of the CDR3 is TGTGCCTGGAGTCCCCCCGGGACAAACCTTAACTATGGCTACACCTTC. Protein: CAWSPPGTNLNYGYTF.

The chain links TRBV4-2 to TRBJ2-3, with D unresolved. Germline V gene sequence: CDR1 LGHNA, CDR2 YNFKEQ. The CDR3 runs 15 residues. V was trimmed by 4 bases and J by 0 bases, leaving 11 bases between them. CDR3 sequence (DNA): TGTGCCAGCAGCCCTGGAAGCGTTAGCACAGATACGCAGTATTTT. Translation: CASSPGSVSTDTQYF.

The gene calls are TRBV5-1 and TRBJ2-1; TRBD2 matches at 9 bases. With 2 bases clipped from V and 4 bases from J, the junction kept 19 bases outside the gene matches. The CDR3 has 20 residues. Per germline, CDR1 SGHRS and CDR2 YFSETQ. The CDR3 DNA is TGCGCCAGCAGCTTTGGAAGGGGGACCGATAGCGGGAGTGCTTACAATGAGCAGTTCTTC. Its protein is CASSFGRGTDSGSAYNEQFF.

In this sample, this clone turned up once. This specimen includes other DNA sequences encoding the same CDR3. The chain uses TRBV4-3 and TRBJ1-2; the match to TRBD1 covers 7 bases. This CDR3 has 14 residues. Unmatched junction bases numbered 3, after V lost 0 bases and J lost 5 bases. Per the germline V gene, CDR1 is LGHNA and CDR2 is YSLEER. CDR3 in amino acids: CASSQEGRGYGYTF. As DNA, the CDR3 is TGCGCCAGCAGCCAAGAGGGCAGGGGGTATGGCTACACCTTC.

V gene TRBV6-6 combines with J gene TRBJ1-6, with 9 bases identical to TRBD1. Unmatched junction bases numbered 5, after V lost 5 bases and J lost 9 bases. Germline loops: CDR1 MNHNY, CDR2 SVGAGI (reference sequence). The CDR3 spans 14 residues. The chain's CDR3 is CASSGDRGTSPLHF. The CDR3 DNA follows: TGTGCCAGCAGTGGAGACAGGGGGACTTCACCCCTCCACTTT.

V is TRBV5-1 and J is TRBJ1-1; a possible D gene is TRBD1 (6 bases). The germline CDR1 and CDR2 sequences are SGHRS and YFSETQ. The ends were cut back, 6 bases at V and 1 base at J, with 13 bases in the middle. This CDR3 contains 14 residues. CDR3 in DNA: TGCGCCAGCACGGACCCGGGACAGAACACTGAAGCTTTCTTT. Its translation: CASTDPGQNTEAFF.

This chain joins TRBV9 and TRBJ2-2; no firm D call. The CDR3 runs 15 residues. Trimming pared 0 bases from V and 1 base from J, leaving 7 bases between. CDR1 and CDR2 (germline): SGDLS, YYNGEE. The CDR3 nucleotides read TGTGCCAGCAGCGTAGAACCAGGGAACACCGGGGAGCTGTTTTTT. Translation: CASSVEPGNTGELFF.

This sequence joins TRBV10-3 and TRBJ1-2; TRBD1 might be the D (6 bases). V dropped 3 bases and J dropped 6 bases, with 14 bases sitting between them. Germline CDR1 ENHRY, CDR2 SYGVKD. The CDR3 covers 14 residues. The CDR3: CAISDGRGSDGYTF. The CDR3 coding sequence is TGTGCCATCAGTGACGGCAGGGGTTCGGATGGCTACACCTTC.

This chain joins TRBV7-8 and TRBJ1-4, with 8 bases fitting TRBD1. Unmatched junction bases numbered 14, after V lost 6 bases and J lost 5 bases. CDR1 and CDR2 from the germline V gene are SGHVS and FQNEAQ. The CDR3 is 17 amino acids. The DNA for the CDR3 is TGTGCCAGCAGTCGCAGGACAGGGCCGGATCCAAATGAAAAACTGTTTTTT. This translates into CASSRRTGPDPNEKLFF.

The chain's CDR3 is CASTLVPGDTEAFF. Written as DNA, the CDR3 is TGTGCCAGCACCCTAGTCCCGGGAGACACTGAAGCTTTCTTT. This chain links TRBV2 with TRBJ1-1; D ambiguous. Trimming stripped 7 bases from V and 3 bases from J, with 15 bases between. This CDR3 has 14 residues. CDR1 and CDR2 (germline): SNHLY, FYNNEI.

V usage is TRBV4-2 and J usage is TRBJ1-5; 9 bases are a match to TRBD1. The V and J ends lost 4 bases and 8 bases, in that order; junction bases with no gene match: 6. This CDR3 comprises 14 residues. Germline values: CDR1 LGHNA, CDR2 YNFKEQ. The CDR3 loop is CASSPGQGRKPQHF. In DNA, the CDR3 is TGTGCCAGCAGCCCGGGACAGGGTCGTAAGCCCCAGCATTTT.

This sequence joins TRBV6-5 and TRBJ2-7, with TRBD1 identical over 7 bases. The germline gives CDR1 MNHEY, CDR2 SVGAGI. Trimming removed 7 bases from V and 2 bases from J; junction bases left unmatched: 11. The length of the CDR3 is 15 residues. CDR3 loop: CASMRGTVTAYEQYF. The DNA of the CDR3 is TGTGCCAGCATGAGGGGGACAGTCACCGCCTACGAGCAGTACTTC.

The chain joins TRBV9 to TRBJ2-7; 7 bases line up with TRBD2. J was trimmed by 7 bases and V by 4 bases; bases with no gene match: 11. The CDR3 contains 14 residues. Germline lookup yields CDR1 SGDLS and CDR2 YYNGEE. The CDR3, as DNA: TGTGCCAGCAGCTCCCGACTAGCTCCGAGAGAGCAGTACTTC. Encoded protein: CASSSRLAPREQYF.

The chain combines TRBV5-1 with TRBJ1-1, with a weak D call TRBD1 (6 bases). This CDR3 contains 13 residues. V lost 2 bases to trimming and J lost 4 bases, with 9 bases between them. Germline values: CDR1 SGHRS, CDR2 YFSETQ. As DNA, the CDR3 is TGCGCCAGCAGCTTTGGACAGTCCACTGAAGCTTTCTTT. Its protein is CASSFGQSTEAFF.

The chain is built from TRBV2 and TRBJ1-5; TRBD1 might be the D (5 bases). V gave up 8 bases and J gave up 2 bases, with 10 bases separating them. Germline CDR1 reads SNHLY; CDR2 reads FYNNEI. This CDR3 is built from 13 residues. The CDR3 here is CASQGLGNQPQHF. CDR3 in DNA: TGTGCCAGCCAGGGTTTGGGCAATCAGCCCCAGCATTTT.

This clone was seen a single time. The chain combines TRBV9 with TRBJ1-4; D is uncertain. The CDR3 contains 15 residues. V lost 3 bases to trimming and J lost 0 bases, with 9 bases between them. From germline, CDR1 is SGDLS and CDR2 YYNGEE. CDR3 in DNA: TGTGCCAGCAGCGGAGGGAGTACAACTAATGAAAAACTGTTTTTT. Protein product: CASSGGSTTNEKLFF.

The chain combines TRBV28 with TRBJ2-7; 9 nucleotides match TRBD2. This CDR3 contains 13 residues. CDR1 is MDHEN and CDR2 is SYDVKM in the germline V gene. V was pared by 6 bases and J by 1 base, with 1 base of the junction left unmatched. CDR3 sequence: CASRTSGSYEQYF. In DNA, the CDR3 is TGTGCCAGCAGGACTAGCGGTTCCTACGAGCAGTACTTC.

The rearrangement links TRBV30 to TRBJ2-7; a weak D match, TRBD1 (5 bases). Germline CDR1 is GTSNPN and CDR2 is SVGIG (reference sequence). The CDR3 is 13 residues long. V was cut by 2 bases and J by 5 bases, with 13 bases left in between. The CDR3 here is CAWSTDSYNEQYF. The DNA of the CDR3 is TGTGCCTGGAGTACCGACAGTTACAACGAGCAGTACTTC.